The clone carrying this T cell receptor (beta chain) occurred a few times. Antigen specificity is unknown. Profiling relied on immunoSEQ multiplex PCR, and the TCRdb table lists in-frame clones only, not all of them. In the table there are fewer than 250,000 clones, 87% of which are singletons. The data are from a study of cytomegalovirus exposure and HLA in healthy donors. Regarding the study as a whole: Both high specificity and high sensitivity reportedly marked the classifier's diagnosis of cytomegalovirus status.

This CDR3 has 14 residues. The germline gives CDR1 SGHTA, CDR2 FQGNSA. J lost 3 bases, V lost 5 bases, and 2 bases had no gene match. Sequences were obtained from PBMCs. The sequence derives from a man aged 18-30 years in good health and CMV-seronegative. The gene calls are TRBV7-2 and TRBJ1-3; 9 nucleotides line up with TRBD1. The CDR3 sequence is CASSPGQGGNTIYF. The DNA of the CDR3 is TGTGCCAGCAGCCCGGGACAGGGTGGAAACACCATATATTTT.